The T cell receptor beta chain under discussion was sequenced for a study of T cells in Graves' hyperthyroidism and ophthalmopathy. This clonotype was detected ten times or more. TCR beta CDR3 region amplification was performed from RNA transcripts. HTBI primers were the set used in a first-round RT-PCR of the TCR CDR3. A single record per CDR3 protein comes from TCRdb applying MiXCR to the multiplex PCR reads. The table records approximately 400,000 distinct CDR3 sequences, around 16% of them present only once. Germline V gene sequence: CDR1 SGHAT, CDR2 FQNNGV. Trimming took 8 bases from V and 2 from J; bases not matched to a gene: 11. This CDR3 region has 15 residues.

This TCR derives from a woman under 30 with Graves' hyperthyroidism that later progressed to Graves' ophthalmopathy. What was sequenced was blood. The rearrangement uses TRBV11-2 and TRBJ1-1; 7 bases align to TRBD1. DNA for the CDR3: TGTGCCAGCCGCGGATCTAGGGACAGCAACACTGAAGCTTTCTTT. Translated: CASRGSRDSNTEAFF.